This record looks at one T cell receptor (beta chain) sequence and its context. Its target is not known. The V and J ends lost 4 bases and 8 bases, in that order; junction bases with no gene match: 15. The CDR3 has 18 residues. Per germline, CDR1 SGHRS and CDR2 YFSETQ. Measured with immunoSEQ multiplex PCR; TCRdb has only the in-frame clones, and not every one. This table holds about 24,000 clones, around 70% found once. The sample originates from a study of radiotherapy plus CTLA-4 blockade in lung cancer. Study-level information: Objective responses occurred in around 18% of patients; roughly 31% had disease control.

General study results and limits: Some TCR clones had been derived from tumors. These clones expanded in peripheral blood after radiotherapy plus ipilimumab. Strongest reported response predictors: early blood clone changes and post-radiation interferon-beta.

Ipilimumab CTLA-4 blockade and focal radiation were given to patients with chemo-refractory metastatic non-small-cell lung cancer. V gene TRBV5-1 combines with J gene TRBJ2-1; 13 bases agree with TRBD2. Sequencing used peripheral blood, obtained from a patient treated with radiotherapy plus ipilimumab. This clonotype was obtained from a human donor with non-small cell lung cancer whose response to radiotherapy plus ipilimumab could not be evaluated. The CDR3 DNA is TGCGCCAGCAGCCCGGGGGCGACTAGCGGGGGGATAAGGGATGAGCAGTTCTTC. It translates to CASSPGATSGGIRDEQFF.